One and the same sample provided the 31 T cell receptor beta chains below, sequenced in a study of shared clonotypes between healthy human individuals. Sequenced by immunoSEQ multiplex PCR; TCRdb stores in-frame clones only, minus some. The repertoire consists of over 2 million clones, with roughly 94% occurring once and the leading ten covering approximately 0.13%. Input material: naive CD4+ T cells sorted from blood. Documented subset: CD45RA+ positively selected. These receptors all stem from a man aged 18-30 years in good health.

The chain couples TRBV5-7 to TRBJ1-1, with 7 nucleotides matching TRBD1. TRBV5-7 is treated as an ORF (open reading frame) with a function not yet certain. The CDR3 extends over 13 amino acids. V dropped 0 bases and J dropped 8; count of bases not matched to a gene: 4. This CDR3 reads CASSLVGTAEAFF. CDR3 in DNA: TGTGCCAGCAGCTTGGTAGGGACAGCCGAAGCTTTCTTT.

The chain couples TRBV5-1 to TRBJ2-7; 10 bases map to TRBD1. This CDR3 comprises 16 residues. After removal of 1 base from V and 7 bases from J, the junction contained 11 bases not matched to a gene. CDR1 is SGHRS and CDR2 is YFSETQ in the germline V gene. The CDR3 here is CASSLPTGTGAEEQYF. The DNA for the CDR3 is TGCGCCAGCAGCTTGCCCACCGGGACAGGGGCTGAAGAGCAGTACTTC.

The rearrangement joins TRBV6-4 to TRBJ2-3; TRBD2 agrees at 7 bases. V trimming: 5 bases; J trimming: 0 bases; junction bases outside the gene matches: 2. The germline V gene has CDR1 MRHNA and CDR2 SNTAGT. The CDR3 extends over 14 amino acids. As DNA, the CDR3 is TGTGCCAGCAGTAGCGGGGTTAGCACAGATACGCAGTATTTT. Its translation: CASSSGVSTDTQYF.

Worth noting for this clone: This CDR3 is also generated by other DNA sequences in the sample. The CDR3 coding sequence is TGTGCCAGCAGTTACCGACAGGAAGCCTATGGCTACACCTTC. Protein: CASSYRQEAYGYTF. The chain joins TRBV27 to TRBJ1-2; weak D call: TRBD1 (6 bases). The length of the CDR3 is 14 residues. The V and J ends lost 4 bases and 4 bases respectively, with 13 bases between them. CDR1 MNHEY and CDR2 SMNVEV come from the germline V gene (reference sequence).

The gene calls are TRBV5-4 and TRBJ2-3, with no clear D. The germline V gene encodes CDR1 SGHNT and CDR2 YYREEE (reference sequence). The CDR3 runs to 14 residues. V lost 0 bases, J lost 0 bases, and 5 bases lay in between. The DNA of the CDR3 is TGTGCCAGCAGCTTGGACCCAAGCACAGATACGCAGTATTTT. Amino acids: CASSLDPSTDTQYF. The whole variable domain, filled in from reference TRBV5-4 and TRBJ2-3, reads ETGVTQSPTHLIKTRGQQVTLRCSSQSGHNTVSWYQQALGQGPQFIFQYYREEENGRGNFPPRFSGLQFPNYSSELNVNALELDDSALYLCASSLDPSTDTQYFGPGTRLTVL.

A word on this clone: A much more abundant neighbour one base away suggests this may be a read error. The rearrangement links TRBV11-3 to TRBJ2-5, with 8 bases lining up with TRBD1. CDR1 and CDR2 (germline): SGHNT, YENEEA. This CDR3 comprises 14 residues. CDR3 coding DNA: TGTGCCAGCAGCGTAGACAGGGGACAAGAGACCCAGTACTTC. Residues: CASSVDRGQETQYF.

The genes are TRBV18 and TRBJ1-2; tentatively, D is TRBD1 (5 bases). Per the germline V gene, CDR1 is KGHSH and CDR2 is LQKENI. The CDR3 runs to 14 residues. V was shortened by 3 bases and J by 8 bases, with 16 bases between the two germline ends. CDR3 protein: CASSPLTGAAGYTF. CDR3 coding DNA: TGTGCCAGCTCACCTTTAACTGGGGCCGCCGGCTACACCTTC.

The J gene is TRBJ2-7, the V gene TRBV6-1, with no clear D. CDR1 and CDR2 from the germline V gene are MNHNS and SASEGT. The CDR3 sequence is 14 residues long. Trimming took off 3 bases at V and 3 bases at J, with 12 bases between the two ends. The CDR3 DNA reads TGTGCCAGCAGTGATCGCGCAGGAATCTACGAGCAGTACTTC. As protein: CASSDRAGIYEQYF.

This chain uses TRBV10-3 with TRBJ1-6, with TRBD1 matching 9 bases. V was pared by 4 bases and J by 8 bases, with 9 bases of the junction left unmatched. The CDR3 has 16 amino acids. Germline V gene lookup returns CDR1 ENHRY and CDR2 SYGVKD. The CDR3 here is CAISAPGQGRDSPLHF. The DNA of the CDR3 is TGTGCCATCAGTGCCCCGGGACAGGGTCGGGATTCACCCCTCCACTTT.

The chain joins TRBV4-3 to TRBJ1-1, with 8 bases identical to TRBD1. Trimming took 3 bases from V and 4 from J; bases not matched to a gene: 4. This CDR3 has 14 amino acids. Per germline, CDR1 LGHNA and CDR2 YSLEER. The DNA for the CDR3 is TGCGCCAGCAGCCACCAGACAGGGGTCACTGAAGCTTTCTTT. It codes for CASSHQTGVTEAFF.

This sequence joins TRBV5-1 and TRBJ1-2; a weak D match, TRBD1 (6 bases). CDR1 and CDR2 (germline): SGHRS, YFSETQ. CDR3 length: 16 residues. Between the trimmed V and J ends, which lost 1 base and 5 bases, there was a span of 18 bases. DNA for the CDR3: TGCGCCAGCAGCTTGCGACAGGCCCCCGGTGGGTATGGCTACACCTTC. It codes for CASSLRQAPGGYGYTF.

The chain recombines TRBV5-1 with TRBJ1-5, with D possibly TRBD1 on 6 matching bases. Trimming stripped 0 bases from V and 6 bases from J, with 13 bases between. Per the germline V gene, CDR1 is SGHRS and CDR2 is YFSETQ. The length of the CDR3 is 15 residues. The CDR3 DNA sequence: TGCGCCAGCAGCTTGGAGGGGGGCTCAGGTCAGCCCCAGCATTTT. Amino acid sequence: CASSLEGGSGQPQHF.

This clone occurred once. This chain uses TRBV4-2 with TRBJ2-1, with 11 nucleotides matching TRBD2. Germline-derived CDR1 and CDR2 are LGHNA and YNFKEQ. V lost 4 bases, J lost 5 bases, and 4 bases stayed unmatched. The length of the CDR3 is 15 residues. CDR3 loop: CASSPTSGVDNEQFF. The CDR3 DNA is TGTGCCAGCAGCCCGACTAGCGGGGTCGACAATGAGCAGTTCTTC.

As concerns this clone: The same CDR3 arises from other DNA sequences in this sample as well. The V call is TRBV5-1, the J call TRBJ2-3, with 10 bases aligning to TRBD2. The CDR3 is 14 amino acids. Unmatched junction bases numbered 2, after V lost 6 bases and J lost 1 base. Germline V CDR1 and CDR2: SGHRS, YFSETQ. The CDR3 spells CASTGLAGTDTQYF. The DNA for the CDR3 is TGCGCCAGCACAGGACTAGCGGGCACAGATACGCAGTATTTT.

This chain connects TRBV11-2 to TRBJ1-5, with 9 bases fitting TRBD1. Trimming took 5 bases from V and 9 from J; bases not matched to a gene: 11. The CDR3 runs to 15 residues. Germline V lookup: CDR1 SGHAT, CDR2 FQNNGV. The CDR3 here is CASSRGSTGGGPQHF. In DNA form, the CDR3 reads TGTGCCAGCAGCCGCGGGTCGACAGGGGGAGGGCCCCAGCATTTT.

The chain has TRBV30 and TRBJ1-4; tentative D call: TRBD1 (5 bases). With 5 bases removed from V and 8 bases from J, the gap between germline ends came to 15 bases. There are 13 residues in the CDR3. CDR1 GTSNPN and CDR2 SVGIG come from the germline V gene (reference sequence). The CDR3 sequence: CAWDVRGSEKLFF. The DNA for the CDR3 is TGTGCCTGGGATGTACGGGGGTCAGAAAAACTGTTTTTT.

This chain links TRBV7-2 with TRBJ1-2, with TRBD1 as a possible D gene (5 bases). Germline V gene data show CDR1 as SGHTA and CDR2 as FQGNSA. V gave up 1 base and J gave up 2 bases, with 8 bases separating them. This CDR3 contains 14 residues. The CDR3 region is CASSLVGGNYGYTF. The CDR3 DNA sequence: TGTGCCAGCAGCTTAGTGGGGGGGAACTATGGCTACACCTTC. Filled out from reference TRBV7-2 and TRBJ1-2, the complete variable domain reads GAGVSQSPSNKVTEKGKDVELRCDPISGHTALYWYRQSLGQGLEFLIYFQGNSAPDKSGLPSDRFSAERTGGSVSTLTIQRTQQEDSAVYLCASSLVGGNYGYTFGSGTRLTVV.

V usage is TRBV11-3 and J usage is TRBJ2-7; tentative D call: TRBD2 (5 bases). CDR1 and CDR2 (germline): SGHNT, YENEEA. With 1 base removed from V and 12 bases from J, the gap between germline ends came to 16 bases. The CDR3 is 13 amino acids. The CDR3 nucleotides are TGTGCCAGCAGCTTAGTAGAGGGAAAAGGGAGGTACTTC. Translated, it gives CASSLVEGKGRYF.

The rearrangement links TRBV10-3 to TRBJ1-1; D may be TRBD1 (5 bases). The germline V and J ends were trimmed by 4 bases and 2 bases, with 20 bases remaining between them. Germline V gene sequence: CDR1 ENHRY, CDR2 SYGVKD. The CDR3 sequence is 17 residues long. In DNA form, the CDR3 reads TGTGCCATCAGTGTAGGGGAGGGACCGACAAGTAACACTGAAGCTTTCTTT. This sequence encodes CAISVGEGPTSNTEAFF.

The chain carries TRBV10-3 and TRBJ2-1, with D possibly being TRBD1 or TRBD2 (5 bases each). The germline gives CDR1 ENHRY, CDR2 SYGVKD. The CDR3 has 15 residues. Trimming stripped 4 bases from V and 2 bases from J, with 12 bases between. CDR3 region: CAISGGIGPYNEQFF. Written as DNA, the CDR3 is TGTGCCATCAGTGGGGGGATTGGCCCCTACAATGAGCAGTTCTTC.

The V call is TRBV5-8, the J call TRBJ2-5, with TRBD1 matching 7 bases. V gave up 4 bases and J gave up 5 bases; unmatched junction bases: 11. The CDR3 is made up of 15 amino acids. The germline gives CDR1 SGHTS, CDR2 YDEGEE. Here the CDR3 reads CASSVRTGVGETQYF. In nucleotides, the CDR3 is TGTGCCAGCAGCGTTCGAACAGGGGTCGGGGAGACCCAGTACTTC.

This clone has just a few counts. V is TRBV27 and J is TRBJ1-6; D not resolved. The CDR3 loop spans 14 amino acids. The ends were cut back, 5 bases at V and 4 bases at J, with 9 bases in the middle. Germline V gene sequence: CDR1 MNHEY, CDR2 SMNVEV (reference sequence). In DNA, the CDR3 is TGTGCCAGCAGTCTCAACAGATATAATTCACCCCTCCACTTT. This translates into CASSLNRYNSPLHF.

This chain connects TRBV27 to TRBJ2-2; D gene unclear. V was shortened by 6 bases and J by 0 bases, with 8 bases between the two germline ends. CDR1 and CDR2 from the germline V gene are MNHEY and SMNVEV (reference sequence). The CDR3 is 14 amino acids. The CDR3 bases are TGTGCCAGCAGGGGGATGGCGAACACCGGGGAGCTGTTTTTT. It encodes CASRGMANTGELFF.

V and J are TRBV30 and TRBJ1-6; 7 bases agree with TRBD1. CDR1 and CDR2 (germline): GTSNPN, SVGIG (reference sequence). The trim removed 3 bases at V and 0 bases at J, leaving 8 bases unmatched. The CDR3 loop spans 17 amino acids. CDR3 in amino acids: CAWRPWGQNSYNSPLHF. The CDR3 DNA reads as TGTGCCTGGAGACCTTGGGGACAGAACTCCTATAATTCACCCCTCCACTTT.

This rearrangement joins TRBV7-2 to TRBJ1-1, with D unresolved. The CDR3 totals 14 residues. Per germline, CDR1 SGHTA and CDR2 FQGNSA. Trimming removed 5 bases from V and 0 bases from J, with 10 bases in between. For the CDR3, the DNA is TGTGCCAGCAGCCCGCGGGTGGTGAACACTGAAGCTTTCTTT. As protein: CASSPRVVNTEAFF. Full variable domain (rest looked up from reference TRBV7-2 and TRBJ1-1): GAGVSQSPSNKVTEKGKDVELRCDPISGHTALYWYRQSLGQGLEFLIYFQGNSAPDKSGLPSDRFSAERTGGSVSTLTIQRTQQEDSAVYLCASSPRVVNTEAFFGQGTRLTVV.

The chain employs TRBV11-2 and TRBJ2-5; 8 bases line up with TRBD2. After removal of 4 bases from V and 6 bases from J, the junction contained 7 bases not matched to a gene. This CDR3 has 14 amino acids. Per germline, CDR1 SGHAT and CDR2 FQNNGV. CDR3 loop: CASSYGSGIKTQYF. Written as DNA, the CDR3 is TGTGCCAGCAGCTATGGTAGCGGGATAAAGACCCAGTACTTC.

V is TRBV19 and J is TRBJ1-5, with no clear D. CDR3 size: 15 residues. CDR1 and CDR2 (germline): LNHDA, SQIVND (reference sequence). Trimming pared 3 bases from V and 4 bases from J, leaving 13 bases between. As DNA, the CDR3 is TGTGCCAGTAGTATCGCACTGCTAGGGAATCAGCCCCAGCATTTT. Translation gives CASSIALLGNQPQHF.

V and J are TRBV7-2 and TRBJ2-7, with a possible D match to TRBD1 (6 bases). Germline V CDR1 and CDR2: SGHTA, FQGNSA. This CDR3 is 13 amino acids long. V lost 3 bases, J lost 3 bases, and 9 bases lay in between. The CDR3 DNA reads TGTGCCAGCAGCTTGAGGGGGAACTACGAGCAGTACTTC. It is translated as CASSLRGNYEQYF.

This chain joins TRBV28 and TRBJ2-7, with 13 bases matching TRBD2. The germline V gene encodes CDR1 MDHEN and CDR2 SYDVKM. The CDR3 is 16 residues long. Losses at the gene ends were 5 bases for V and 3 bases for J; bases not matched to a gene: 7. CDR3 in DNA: TGTGCCAGCAGTCCTTCCAGACTAGCGGGGGGCTACGAGCAGTACTTC. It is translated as CASSPSRLAGGYEQYF.

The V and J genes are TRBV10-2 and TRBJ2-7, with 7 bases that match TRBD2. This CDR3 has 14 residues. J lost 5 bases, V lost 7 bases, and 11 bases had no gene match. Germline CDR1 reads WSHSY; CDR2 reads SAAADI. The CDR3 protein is CASKEREDWDEQYF. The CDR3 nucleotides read TGCGCCAGCAAAGAACGGGAGGACTGGGACGAGCAGTACTTC.

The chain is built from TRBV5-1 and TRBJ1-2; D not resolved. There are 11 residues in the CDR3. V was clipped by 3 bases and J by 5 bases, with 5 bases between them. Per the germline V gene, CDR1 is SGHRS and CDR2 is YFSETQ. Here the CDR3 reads CASSSVYGYTF. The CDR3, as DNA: TGCGCCAGCAGCTCGGTTTATGGCTACACCTTC.